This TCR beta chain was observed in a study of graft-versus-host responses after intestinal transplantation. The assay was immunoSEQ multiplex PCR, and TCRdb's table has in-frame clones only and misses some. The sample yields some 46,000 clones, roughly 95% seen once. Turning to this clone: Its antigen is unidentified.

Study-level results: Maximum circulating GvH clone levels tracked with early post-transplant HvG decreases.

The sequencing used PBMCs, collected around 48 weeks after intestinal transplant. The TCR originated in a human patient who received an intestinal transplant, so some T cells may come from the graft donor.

This CDR3 reads CASSFRESYEQYF. The CDR3 DNA is TGCGCCAGCAGCTTTAGGGAAAGCTACGAGCAGTACTTC. The chain combines TRBV5-1 with TRBJ2-7; no clear D. V lost 2 bases and J 3 bases, leaving 9 bases between the germline ends. CDR1 and CDR2 from the germline V gene are SGHRS and YFSETQ. The CDR3 spans 13 residues.